Detailed here is one T cell receptor (beta chain). Its cognate antigen is unknown. Indicated treatment: oral pan-JAK inhibitor, 5-10 mg twice daily. This record belongs to a study of CD8+ T cells in alopecia areata. The wider study: Treated patients were given oral tofacitinib, which was dosed at 5 to 10 mg twice daily. Treatment with tofacitinib (6 to 18 months) was followed by 6 months off drug. Overall study findings and caveats: The study found higher clonality in lesional than normal scalp, especially in alopecia totalis/universalis.

Following extraction, RNA underwent reverse transcription to cDNA, which served as the sequencing template. The assay was immunoSEQ multiplex PCR, and TCRdb's table has in-frame clones only and misses some. The table includes about 190,000 clones, approximately 61% detected once. The CDR3 sequence is 15 residues long. The V gene's germline CDR1 is MNHNY and CDR2 SVGAGI (reference sequence). Trimming cost V 6 bases and J 3 bases, with 18 bases left between them. Sequenced material: CD4+ T cells sorted from blood, taken at week 24, from a patient treated with tofacitinib. The V call is TRBV6-6, the J call TRBJ2-7; possibly TRBD2 for D (7 bases). The sequence came from a human donor with alopecia areata. The CDR3 loop is CASSSPGGGLYEQYF. The CDR3 DNA is TGTGCCAGCAGCTCCCCGGGCGGGGGCCTCTACGAGCAGTACTTC.